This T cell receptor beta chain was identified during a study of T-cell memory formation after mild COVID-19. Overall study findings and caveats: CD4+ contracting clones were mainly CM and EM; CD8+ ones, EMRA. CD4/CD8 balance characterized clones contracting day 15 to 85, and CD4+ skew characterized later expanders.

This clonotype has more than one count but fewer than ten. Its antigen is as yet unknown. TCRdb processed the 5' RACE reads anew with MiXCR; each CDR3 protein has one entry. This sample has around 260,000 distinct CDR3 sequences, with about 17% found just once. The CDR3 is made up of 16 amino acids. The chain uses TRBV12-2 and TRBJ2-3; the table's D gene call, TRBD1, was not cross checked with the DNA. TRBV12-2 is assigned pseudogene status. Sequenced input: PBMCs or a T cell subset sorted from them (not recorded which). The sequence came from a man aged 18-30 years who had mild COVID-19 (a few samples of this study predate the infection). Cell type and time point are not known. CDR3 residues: CASRLARGQSTDTQYF. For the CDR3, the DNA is TGTGCAAGTCGCTTAGCGAGGGGACAGAGCACAGATACGCAGTATTTT.